This T cell receptor (beta chain) was recovered during a study of graft-versus-host responses after intestinal transplantation. For the study at large: As for transplant type, recipients had multivisceral, liver-intestinal, or isolated intestinal grafts. Anti-thymocyte globulin induction, then tacrolimus and steroids for about three years, went to all recipients.

Comments on this clone: The antigen is unknown.

This CDR3 is built from 17 residues. Germline V CDR1 and CDR2: SGHVS, FQNEAQ. The V gene lost 5 bases and the J gene lost 0 bases, with 17 bases spanning the gap. Libraries were prepared by immunoSEQ multiplex PCR; TCRdb keeps only in-frame clonotypes and omits some of them. The sample lists some 110,000 clones; approximately 94% were seen once. The TCR was taken from a human donor who was the organ donor for an intestinal transplant. V and J are TRBV7-8 and TRBJ2-4; possibly TRBD1 for D (5 bases). This specimen consisted of unstimulated CD4+ T cells sorted from spleen or lymph node cells, obtained before transplant. The CDR3 reads CASSLPRVGVAKNIQYF. In DNA, the CDR3 is TGTGCCAGCAGCCTCCCCAGGGTCGGAGTAGCCAAAAACATTCAGTACTTC.